In its sample, the clone carrying this T cell receptor beta chain was seen a few times. The entry originates in a study of T-cell reconstitution after alpha-beta-depleted transplantation in children. During its preparation, the TCRbeta library received unique molecular identifiers. In TCRdb, the PCR reads were re-called with MiXCR into one record per CDR3 protein. The sample has about half a million distinct CDR3 sequences; under 15% are singletons. The CDR3 has 16 residues. Losses at the gene ends were 1 base for V and 7 bases for J; bases not matched to a gene: 12. The starting material was PBMCs from the stem cell graft donor, obtained from the stem cell graft. The receptor's source is a human donor who donated a stem cell graft to a child with combined immunodeficiency. This chain uses TRBV12-3 or TRBV12-4 with TRBJ2-7; 8 nucleotides match TRBD1. The CDR3 DNA sequence: TGTGCCAGCAGTTTAGGAATGACAGGGGAAGAACGGGAGCAGTACTTC. Protein: CASSLGMTGEEREQYF.